The next 4 T cell receptor beta chains were all read from a single sample in a study of shared clonotypes between healthy human individuals. Here immunoSEQ multiplex PCR was the method, and the copy in TCRdb shows in-frame clones only, minus some. The sample yields roughly 2 million clones, approximately 94% seen once. The sample was naive CD4+ T cells sorted from blood. As to subset: CD45RA+ positively selected. These receptors all come from a man aged 18 to 29 in good health.

The V and J genes are TRBV6-1 and TRBJ2-5; TRBD2 matches at 9 bases. The germline gives CDR1 MNHNS, CDR2 SASEGT. V lost 4 bases to trimming and J lost 4 bases; unmatched junction nucleotides: 4. CDR3 length equals 14 residues. The CDR3 nucleotides are TGTGCCAGCAGTGGACTAGCGGCAATAGAGACCCAGTACTTC. This translates into CASSGLAAIETQYF.

With regard to this clone: The same CDR3 can be traced to other DNA sequences in this sample. V is TRBV5-1 and J is TRBJ2-3; the match to TRBD1 covers 8 bases. Germline CDR1 SGHRS, CDR2 YFSETQ. J lost 2 bases, V lost 4 bases, and 6 bases had no gene match. The CDR3 runs to 15 residues. In nucleotides, the CDR3 is TGCGCCAGCAGCCCAGGACAGGGAGTCACAGATACGCAGTATTTT. Its translation: CASSPGQGVTDTQYF. The full variable domain, rest sourced from reference TRBV5-1 and TRBJ2-3, is KAGVTQTPRYLIKTRGQQVTLSCSPISGHRSVSWYQQTPGQGLQFLFEYFSETQRNKGNFPGRFSGRQFSNSRSEMNVSTLELGDSALYLCASSPGQGVTDTQYFGPGTRLTVL.

The genes are TRBV5-1 and TRBJ2-1; 8 bases match TRBD2. Germline values: CDR1 SGHRS, CDR2 YFSETQ. The trim removed 2 bases at V and 10 bases at J, leaving 8 bases unmatched. CDR3 size: 14 residues. The CDR3, as DNA: TGCGCCAGCAGCTTCCCGGGGGGGCCAGGGGAGCAGTTCTTC. Translating it yields CASSFPGGPGEQFF.

The J gene is TRBJ1-2, the V gene TRBV28; D is possibly TRBD1 (6 bases). The germline V and J ends were trimmed by 5 bases and 4 bases, with 8 bases remaining between them. Germline CDR1 is MDHEN and CDR2 is SYDVKM. The CDR3 extends over 12 amino acids. Here the CDR3 DNA reads TGTGCCAGCAGTGGGGACATCTATGGCTACACCTTC. The encoded protein is CASSGDIYGYTF.